The 14 T cell receptor beta chains below all came from one sample that was sequenced in a study of human T cells and chemical hapten exposure. The sample's time point: patch test 1, 2 weeks after DPC sensitization. Treatment: therapeutic diphenylcyclopropenone sensitization with weekly scalp DPC. TCRdb processed the RACE reads anew with MiXCR; each CDR3 protein has one entry. The top ten hold approximately 2.1% of the sample, which has some 400,000 distinct CDR3 sequences, about 4.8% seen once. The specimen comprised whole blood, sampled in connection with sensitization to the hapten diphenylcyclopropenone (DPC). The origin of the receptors is a woman between 45 and 60 years old with alopecia areata. Some clones in this sample may be carry-over from other donors' samples.

This clonotype was counted ten times or more. V is TRBV10-3 and J is TRBJ1-1; D may be TRBD1 (5 bases). CDR3 length: 15 residues. V gave up 2 bases and J gave up 5 bases, with 15 bases separating them. Germline V gene data show CDR1 as ENHRY and CDR2 as SYGVKD. CDR3 sequence: CAISEPPGGATEAFF. The CDR3 DNA is TGTGCCATCAGTGAGCCCCCGGGGGGAGCGACTGAAGCTTTCTTT.

The CDR3 loop reads CASSQELSGNQPQHF. The CDR3 bases are TGTGCCAGCAGCCAAGAGTTATCCGGCAATCAGCCCCAGCATTTT. The chain joins TRBV4-2 to TRBJ1-5; no reliable D call. From germline, CDR1 is LGHNA and CDR2 YNFKEQ. V lost 0 bases and J lost 2, with 8 bases in between. This CDR3 is 15 amino acids long.

The CDR3 DNA follows: TGTGCCAGCAGCTCTAAACAGGGTGGCGGCTACACCTTC. It translates to CASSSKQGGGYTF. This chain connects TRBV5-4 to TRBJ1-2, with D perhaps matching TRBD1 (6 bases). Germline CDR1 reads SGHNT; CDR2 reads YYREEE (reference sequence). V lost 3 bases to trimming and J lost 8 bases, with 14 bases between them. The CDR3 length is 13 residues.

This clonotype was recorded many times. This rearrangement joins TRBV6-2 or TRBV6-3 to TRBJ1-2, with D unresolved. V lost 5 bases to trimming and J lost 3 bases, with 13 bases between them. The germline V gene encodes CDR1 MNHEY and CDR2 SVGEGT. The CDR3 runs 14 residues. Here the CDR3 DNA reads TGTGCCAGCAGTAGTTGGGGATCGGACTATGGCTACACCTTC. It specifies CASSSWGSDYGYTF.

J is TRBJ2-1 and V is TRBV6-6; TRBD1 matches 10 bases. Losses at the gene ends were 5 bases for V and 3 bases for J; bases not matched to a gene: 4. This CDR3 contains 15 residues. Per germline, CDR1 MNHNY and CDR2 SVGAGI (reference sequence). CDR3 region: CASSADRGYYNEQFF. The DNA of the CDR3 is TGTGCCAGCAGTGCGGACAGGGGGTACTACAATGAGCAGTTCTTC.

Ten or more counts support this clonotype. The CDR3, as DNA: TGCGCCAGCAGCCCAGGACAGCCGTCTGGAAACACCATATATTTT. This translates into CASSPGQPSGNTIYF. The chain joins TRBV5-1 to TRBJ1-3, with D tentatively TRBD1 (6 bases). Germline CDR1 is SGHRS and CDR2 is YFSETQ. Between the trimmed V and J ends, which lost 4 bases and 1 base, there was a span of 12 bases. This CDR3 has 15 residues.

The sample holds many counts of this clonotype. CDR3 nucleotide sequence: TGCAGCGTACCGTTGCGTTCCTCCTACAATGAGCAGTTCTTC. It specifies CSVPLRSSYNEQFF. The J gene is TRBJ2-1, the V gene TRBV29-1; no clear D. Trimming took off 6 bases at V and 0 bases at J, with 12 bases between the two ends. The CDR3 length is 14 residues. CDR1 SQVTM and CDR2 ANQGSEA come from the germline V gene.

Only a few counts were recorded for this clonotype. The gene calls are TRBV6-5 and TRBJ2-1; maybe TRBD2 (6 bases). Germline CDR1 and CDR2: MNHEY and SVGAGI. The CDR3 spans 15 residues. The germline V and J ends were trimmed by 3 bases and 1 base, with 10 bases remaining between them. CDR3 nucleotides: TGTGCCAGCAGTTATAGCGGTTCTTCCTACAATGAGCAGTTCTTC. Encoded protein: CASSYSGSSYNEQFF.

In its sample, this clonotype was seen many times. The chain couples TRBV12-3 or TRBV12-4 to TRBJ2-1, with unresolved D. There are 12 residues in the CDR3. V lost 5 bases and J lost 9, with 11 bases in between. The CDR3 protein is CASSTPTGEQFF. The CDR3 nucleotides read TGTGCCAGCAGTACCCCCACTGGTGAGCAGTTCTTC.

This clonotype was seen repeatedly, ten times or more. The V and J genes are TRBV11-2 and TRBJ2-3; TRBD2 matches at 10 bases. The CDR3 covers 16 residues. The germline V gene encodes CDR1 SGHAT and CDR2 FQNNGV. With 5 bases clipped from V and 2 bases from J, the junction kept 7 bases outside the gene matches. The CDR3 reads CASSHELAGNTDTQYF. The CDR3 DNA sequence: TGTGCCAGCAGCCACGAACTAGCGGGGAACACAGATACGCAGTATTTT.

This clonotype was counted many times. V usage is TRBV29-1 and J usage is TRBJ2-2, with no clear D. The CDR3 sequence is 14 residues long. Germline V gene sequence: CDR1 SQVTM, CDR2 ANQGSEA. The V and J ends lost 6 bases and 1 base respectively, with 12 bases between them. CDR3 in amino acids: CSVKEVQNTGELFF. In nucleotides, the CDR3 is TGCAGCGTCAAGGAAGTACAGAACACCGGGGAGCTGTTTTTT.

The gene calls are TRBV7-9 and TRBJ2-5, with 7 bases aligning to TRBD2. The CDR3 has 17 residues. CDR1 SEHNR and CDR2 FQNEAQ come from the germline V gene (reference sequence). Trimming took 1 base from V and 5 from J; bases not matched to a gene: 13. CDR3 coding DNA: TGTGCCAGCAGCTTAGAAAAGGTTCGACTAGCCGCGGAGACCCAGTACTTC. It codes for CASSLEKVRLAAETQYF.

The sample holds many counts of this clonotype. The V and J genes are TRBV20-1 and TRBJ1-1; unclear D gene. Trimming shortened V by 1 base and J by 1 base, and 10 bases separated the two germline ends. The CDR3 loop spans 14 amino acids. The germline V gene encodes CDR1 DFQATT and CDR2 SNEGSKA (reference sequence). In nucleotides, the CDR3 is TGCAGTGCTAGAGTCGGCTTTGGGAACACTGAAGCTTTCTTT. It codes for CSARVGFGNTEAFF.

This clonotype was observed a handful of times. The rearrangement joins TRBV28 to TRBJ1-6; D is unresolved. The CDR3 runs to 14 residues. Trimming took off 6 bases at V and 7 bases at J, with 13 bases between the two ends. CDR1 and CDR2 (germline): MDHEN, SYDVKM. The CDR3 nucleotides are TGTGCCAGCAGGGTCTCCGGTGCAAATTCACCCCTCCACTTT. This encodes CASRVSGANSPLHF.